One T cell receptor (beta chain) is described in this entry. Its antigen is undetermined. This CDR3 is built from 16 residues. Germline V CDR1 and CDR2: PRHDT, FYEKMQ (reference sequence). V lost 5 bases, J lost 1 base, and 5 bases stayed unmatched. Chemo-refractory metastatic non-small-cell lung cancer patients were treated with focal radiation plus CTLA-4 blockade with ipilimumab. The data are from a study of radiotherapy plus CTLA-4 blockade in lung cancer. Overall study: Disease control reached approximately 29%, with objective responses in roughly 19%.

General study results and limits: Radiotherapy was combined with ipilimumab, and tumor-derived TCR clones then expanded in blood. Dynamics of early blood T cell clones, together with interferon-beta, were reportedly the best predictors of response.

TCRdb keeps only in-frame clones here, not all; method: immunoSEQ multiplex PCR. The profile shows 9,500 to 15,000 clones, around 80% of them singletons. The chain joins TRBV13 to TRBJ1-1; 12 bases are shared with TRBD1. The TCR originated in a human donor with non-small cell lung cancer that progressed on radiotherapy plus ipilimumab. The starting material was peripheral blood, obtained from a patient treated with radiotherapy plus ipilimumab. In DNA, the CDR3 is TGTGCCAGCAGCCGGGGACAGGGGGCGCCGAACACTGAAGCTTTCTTT. Translated: CASSRGQGAPNTEAFF.